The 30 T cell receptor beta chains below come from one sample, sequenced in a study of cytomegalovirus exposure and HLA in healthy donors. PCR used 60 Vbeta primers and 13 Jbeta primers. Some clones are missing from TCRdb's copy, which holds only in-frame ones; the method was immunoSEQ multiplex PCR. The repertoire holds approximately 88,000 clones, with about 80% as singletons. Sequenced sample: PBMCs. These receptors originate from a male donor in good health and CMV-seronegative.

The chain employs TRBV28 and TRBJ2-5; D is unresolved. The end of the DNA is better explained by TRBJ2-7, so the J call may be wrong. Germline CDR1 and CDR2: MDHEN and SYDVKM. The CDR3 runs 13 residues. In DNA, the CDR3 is TGTGCCAGCAGCCCCTCCCTAGTTTACGAGCAGTACTTC. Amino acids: CASSPSLVYEQYF.

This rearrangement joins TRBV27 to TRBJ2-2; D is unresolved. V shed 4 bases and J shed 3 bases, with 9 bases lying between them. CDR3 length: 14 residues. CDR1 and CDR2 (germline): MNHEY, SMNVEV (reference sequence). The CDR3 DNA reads TGTGCCAGCAGTTCCCTAACCTACACCGGGGAGCTGTTTTTT. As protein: CASSSLTYTGELFF.

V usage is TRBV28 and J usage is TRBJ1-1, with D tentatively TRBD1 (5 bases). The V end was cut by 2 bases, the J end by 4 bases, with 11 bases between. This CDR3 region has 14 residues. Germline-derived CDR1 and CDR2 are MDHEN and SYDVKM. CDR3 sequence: CASSLGYGGTEAFF. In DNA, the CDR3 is TGTGCCAGCAGTTTAGGATACGGGGGCACTGAAGCTTTCTTT.

The CDR3 coding sequence is TGTGCCAGCAGCCTGGACCAAGGAGACAGCACCTTC. This gives the protein CASSLDQGDSTF. The chain carries TRBV2 and TRBJ1-2, with a tentative D call TRBD1 (5 bases). This CDR3 spans 12 amino acids. V lost 6 bases and J 13 bases, leaving 18 bases between the germline ends. The germline gives CDR1 SNHLY, CDR2 FYNNEI. Using reference TRBV2 and TRBJ1-2 for the parts outside the CDR3, the full variable domain is EPEVTQTPSHQVTQMGQEVILRCVPISNHLYFYWYRQILGQKVEFLVSFYNNEISEKSEIFDDQFSVERPDGSNFTLKIRSTKLEDSAMYFCASSLDQGDSTFGSGTRLTVV.

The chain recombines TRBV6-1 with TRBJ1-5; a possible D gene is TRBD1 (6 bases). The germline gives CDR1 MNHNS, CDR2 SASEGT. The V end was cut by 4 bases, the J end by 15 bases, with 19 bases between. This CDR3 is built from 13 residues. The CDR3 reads CASSVIQGIIRHF. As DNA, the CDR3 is TGTGCCAGCAGTGTTATACAGGGTATAATCAGGCATTTT.

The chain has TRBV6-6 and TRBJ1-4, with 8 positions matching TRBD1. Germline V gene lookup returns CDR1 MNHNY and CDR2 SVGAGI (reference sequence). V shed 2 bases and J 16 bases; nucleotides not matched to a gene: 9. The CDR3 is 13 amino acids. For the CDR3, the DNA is TGTGCCAGCAGTTACGGGGGGACAGGTGAGAGGTTTTTT. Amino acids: CASSYGGTGERFF.

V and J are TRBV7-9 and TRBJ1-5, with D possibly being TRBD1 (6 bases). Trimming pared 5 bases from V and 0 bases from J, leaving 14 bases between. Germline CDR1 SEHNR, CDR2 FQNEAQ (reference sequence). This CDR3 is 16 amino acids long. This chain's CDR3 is CASSKGGESSNQPQHF. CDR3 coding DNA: TGTGCCAGCAGCAAAGGGGGGGAGAGTAGCAATCAGCCCCAGCATTTT. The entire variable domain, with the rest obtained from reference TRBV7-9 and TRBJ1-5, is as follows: DTGVSQNPRHKITKRGQNVTFRCDPISEHNRLYWYRQTLGQGPEFLTYFQNEAQLEKSRLLSDRFSAERPKGSFSTLEIQRTEQGDSAMYLCASSKGGESSNQPQHFGDGTRLSIL.

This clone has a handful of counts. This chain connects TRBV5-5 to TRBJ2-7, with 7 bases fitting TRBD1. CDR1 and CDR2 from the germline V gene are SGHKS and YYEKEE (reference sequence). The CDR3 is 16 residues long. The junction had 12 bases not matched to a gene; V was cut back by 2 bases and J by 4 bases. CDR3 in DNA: TGTGCCAGCAGCTTTTTGGGGCCCACACAGGGGTACGAGCAGTACTTC. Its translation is CASSFLGPTQGYEQYF.

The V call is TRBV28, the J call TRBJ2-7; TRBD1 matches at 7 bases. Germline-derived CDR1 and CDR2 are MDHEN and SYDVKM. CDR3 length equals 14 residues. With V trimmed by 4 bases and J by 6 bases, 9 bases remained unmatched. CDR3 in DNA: TGTGCCAGCAGTTCCGACAGGGTGTCGTGCGAGCAGTACTTC. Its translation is CASSSDRVSCEQYF.

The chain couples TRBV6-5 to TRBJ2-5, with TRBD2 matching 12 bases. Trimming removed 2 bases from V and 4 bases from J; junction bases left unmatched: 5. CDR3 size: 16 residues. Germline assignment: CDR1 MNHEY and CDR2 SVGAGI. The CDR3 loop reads CASSYPSGGAGETQYF. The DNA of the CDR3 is TGTGCCAGCAGTTACCCTAGCGGGGGGGCCGGAGAGACCCAGTACTTC.

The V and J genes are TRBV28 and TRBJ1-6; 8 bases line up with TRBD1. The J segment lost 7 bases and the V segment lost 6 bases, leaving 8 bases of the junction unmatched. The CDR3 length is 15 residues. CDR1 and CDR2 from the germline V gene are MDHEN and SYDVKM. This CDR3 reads CASRIQGASNSPLHF. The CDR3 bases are TGTGCCAGCAGAATTCAGGGGGCGTCGAATTCACCCCTCCACTTT.

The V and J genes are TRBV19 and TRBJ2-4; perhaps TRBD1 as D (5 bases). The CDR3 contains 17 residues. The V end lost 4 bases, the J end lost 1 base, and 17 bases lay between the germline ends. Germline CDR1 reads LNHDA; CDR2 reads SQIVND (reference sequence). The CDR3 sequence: CASSNLDLTVAKNIQYF. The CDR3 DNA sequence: TGTGCCAGTAGTAACCTAGACTTGACAGTCGCCAAAAACATTCAGTACTTC.

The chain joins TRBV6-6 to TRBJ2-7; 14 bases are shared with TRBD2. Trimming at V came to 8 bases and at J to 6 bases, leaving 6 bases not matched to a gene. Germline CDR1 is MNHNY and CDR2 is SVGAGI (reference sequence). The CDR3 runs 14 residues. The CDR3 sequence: CASRLAGGPSEQYF. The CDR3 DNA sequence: TGTGCCAGCCGACTAGCGGGAGGGCCAAGCGAGCAGTACTTC.

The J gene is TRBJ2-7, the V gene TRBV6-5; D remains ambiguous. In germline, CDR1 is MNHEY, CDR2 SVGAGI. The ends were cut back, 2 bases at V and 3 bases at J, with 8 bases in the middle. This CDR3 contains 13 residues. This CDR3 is CASSYGEYYEQYF. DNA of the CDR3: TGTGCCAGCAGTTACGGAGAGTACTACGAGCAGTACTTC.

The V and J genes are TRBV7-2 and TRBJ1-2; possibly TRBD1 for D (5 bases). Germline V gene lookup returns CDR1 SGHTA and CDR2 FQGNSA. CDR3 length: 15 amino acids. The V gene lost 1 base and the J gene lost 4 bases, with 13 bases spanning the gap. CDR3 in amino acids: CASSLVYAGIYGYTF. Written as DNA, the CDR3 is TGTGCCAGCAGCTTAGTCTATGCAGGGATCTATGGCTACACCTTC.

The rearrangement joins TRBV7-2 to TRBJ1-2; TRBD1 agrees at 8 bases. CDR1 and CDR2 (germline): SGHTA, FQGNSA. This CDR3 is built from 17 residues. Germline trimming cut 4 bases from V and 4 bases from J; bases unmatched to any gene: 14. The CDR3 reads CASSSRAGGATVYGYTF. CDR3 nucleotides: TGTGCCAGCAGCTCCCGGGCAGGGGGCGCTACTGTCTATGGCTACACCTTC.

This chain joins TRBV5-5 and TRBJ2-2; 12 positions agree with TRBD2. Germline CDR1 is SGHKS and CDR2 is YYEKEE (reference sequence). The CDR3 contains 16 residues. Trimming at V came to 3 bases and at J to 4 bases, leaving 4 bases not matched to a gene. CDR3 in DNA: TGTGCCAGCAGCTCGGGACTAGCGGGTACCACCGGGGAGCTGTTTTTT. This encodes CASSSGLAGTTGELFF.

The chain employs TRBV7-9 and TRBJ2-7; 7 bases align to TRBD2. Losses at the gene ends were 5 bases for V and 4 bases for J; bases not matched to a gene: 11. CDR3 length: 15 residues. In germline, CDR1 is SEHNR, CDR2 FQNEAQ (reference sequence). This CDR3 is CASSLSGPGGYEQYF. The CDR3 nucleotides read TGTGCCAGCAGCCTTAGCGGGCCCGGAGGGTACGAGCAGTACTTC.

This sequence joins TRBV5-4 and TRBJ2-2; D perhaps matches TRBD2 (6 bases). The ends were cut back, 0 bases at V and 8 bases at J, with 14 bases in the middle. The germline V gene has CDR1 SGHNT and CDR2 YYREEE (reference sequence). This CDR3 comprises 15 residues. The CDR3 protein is CASSLEGLDLGELFF. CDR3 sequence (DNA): TGTGCCAGCAGCTTGGAGGGACTCGACTTGGGGGAGCTGTTTTTT. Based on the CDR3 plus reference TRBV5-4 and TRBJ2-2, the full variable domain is ETGVTQSPTHLIKTRGQQVTLRCSSQSGHNTVSWYQQALGQGPQFIFQYYREEENGRGNFPPRFSGLQFPNYSSELNVNALELDDSALYLCASSLEGLDLGELFFGEGSRLTVL.

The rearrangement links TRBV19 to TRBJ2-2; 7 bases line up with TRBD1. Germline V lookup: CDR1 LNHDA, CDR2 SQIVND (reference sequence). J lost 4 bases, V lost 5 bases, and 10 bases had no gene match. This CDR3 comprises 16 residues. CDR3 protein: CASSLPRQGTTGELFF. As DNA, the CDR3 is TGTGCCAGTAGTCTCCCAAGACAGGGTACCACCGGGGAGCTGTTTTTT.

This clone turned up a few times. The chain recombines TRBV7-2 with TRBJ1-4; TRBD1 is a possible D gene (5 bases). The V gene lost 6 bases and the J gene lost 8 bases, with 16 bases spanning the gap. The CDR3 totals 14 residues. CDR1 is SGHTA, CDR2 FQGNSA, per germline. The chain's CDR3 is CASSRSRSGEKLFF. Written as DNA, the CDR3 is TGTGCCAGCAGTCGATCCCGTTCAGGGGAAAAACTGTTTTTT.

CDR3: CASRPWRQGNTEAFF. The CDR3 DNA is TGTGCCAGCAGGCCGTGGCGGCAGGGGAACACTGAAGCTTTCTTT. V and J are TRBV27 and TRBJ1-1, with D perhaps TRBD1 (5 bases). Germline V gives CDR1 MNHEY, CDR2 SMNVEV (reference sequence). The CDR3 totals 15 residues. V lost 6 bases, J lost 1 base, and 15 bases lay in between.

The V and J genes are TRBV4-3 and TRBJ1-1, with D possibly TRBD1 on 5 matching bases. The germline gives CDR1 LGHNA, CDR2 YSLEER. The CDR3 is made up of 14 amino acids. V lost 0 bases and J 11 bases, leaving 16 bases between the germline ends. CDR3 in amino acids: CASSQERIGKGAFF. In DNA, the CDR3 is TGCGCCAGCAGCCAAGAAAGAATTGGGAAGGGGGCTTTCTTT.

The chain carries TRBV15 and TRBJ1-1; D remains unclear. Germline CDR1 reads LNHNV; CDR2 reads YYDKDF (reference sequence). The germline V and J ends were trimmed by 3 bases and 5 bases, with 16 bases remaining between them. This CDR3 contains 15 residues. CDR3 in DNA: TGTGCCACCAGCAGCCCCCCCCGGGTCGAGACTGAAGCTTTCTTT. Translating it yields CATSSPPRVETEAFF.

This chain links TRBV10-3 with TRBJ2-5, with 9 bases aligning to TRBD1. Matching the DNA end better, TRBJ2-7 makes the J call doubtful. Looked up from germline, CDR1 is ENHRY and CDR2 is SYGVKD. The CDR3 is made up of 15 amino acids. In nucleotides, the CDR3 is TGTGCCATCAGGAACGACAGGGGGAGCCTTACCGAGCAGTACTTC. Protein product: CAIRNDRGSLTEQYF.

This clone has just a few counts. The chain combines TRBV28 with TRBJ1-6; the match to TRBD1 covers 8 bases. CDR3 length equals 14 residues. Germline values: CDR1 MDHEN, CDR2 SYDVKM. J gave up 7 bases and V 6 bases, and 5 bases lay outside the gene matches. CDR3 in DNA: TGTGCCAGCAGAGGGGACAGGTTGAATTCACCCCTCCACTTT. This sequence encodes CASRGDRLNSPLHF.

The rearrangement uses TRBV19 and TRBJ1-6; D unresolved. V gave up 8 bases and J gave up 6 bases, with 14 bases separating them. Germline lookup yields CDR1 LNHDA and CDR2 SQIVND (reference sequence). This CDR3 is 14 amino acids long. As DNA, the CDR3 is TGTGCCAGTGGCTTAACAGTTACTAATTCACCCCTCCACTTT. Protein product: CASGLTVTNSPLHF.

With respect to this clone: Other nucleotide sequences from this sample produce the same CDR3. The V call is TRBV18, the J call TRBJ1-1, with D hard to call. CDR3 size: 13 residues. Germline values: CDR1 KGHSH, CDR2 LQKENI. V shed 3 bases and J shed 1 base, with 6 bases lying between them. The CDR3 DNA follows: TGTGCCAGCTCACCGACTGAGAACACTGAAGCTTTCTTT. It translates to CASSPTENTEAFF.

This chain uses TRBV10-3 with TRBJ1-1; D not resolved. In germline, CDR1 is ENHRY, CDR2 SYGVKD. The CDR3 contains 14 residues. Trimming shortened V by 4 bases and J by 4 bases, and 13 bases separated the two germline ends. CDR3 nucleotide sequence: TGTGCCATCAGTGTGTCCCCGGAGGGCACTGAAGCTTTCTTT. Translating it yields CAISVSPEGTEAFF.

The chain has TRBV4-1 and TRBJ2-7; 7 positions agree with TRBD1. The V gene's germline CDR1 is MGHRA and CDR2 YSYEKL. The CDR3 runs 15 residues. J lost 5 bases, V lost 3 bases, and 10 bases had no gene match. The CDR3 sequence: CASSHREGQVDEQYF. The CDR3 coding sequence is TGCGCCAGCAGCCACCGAGAAGGACAGGTCGACGAGCAGTACTTC.